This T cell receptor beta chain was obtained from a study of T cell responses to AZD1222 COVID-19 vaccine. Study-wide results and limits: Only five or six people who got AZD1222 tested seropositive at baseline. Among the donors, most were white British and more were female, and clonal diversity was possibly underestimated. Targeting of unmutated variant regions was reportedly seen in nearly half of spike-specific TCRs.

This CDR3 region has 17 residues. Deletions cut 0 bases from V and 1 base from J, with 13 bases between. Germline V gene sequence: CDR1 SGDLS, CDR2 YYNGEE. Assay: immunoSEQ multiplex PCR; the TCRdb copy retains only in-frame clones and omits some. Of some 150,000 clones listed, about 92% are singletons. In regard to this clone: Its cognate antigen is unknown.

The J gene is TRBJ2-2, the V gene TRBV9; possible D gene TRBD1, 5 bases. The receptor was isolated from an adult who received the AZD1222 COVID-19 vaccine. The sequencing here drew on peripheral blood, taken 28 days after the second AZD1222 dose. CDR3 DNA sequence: TGTGCCAGCAGCGTAGATATAGGGGCGCGGAACACCGGGGAGCTGTTTTTT. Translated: CASSVDIGARNTGELFF.